This T cell receptor (beta chain) was sequenced in a study of early stage breast cancer tumors. Trimming took off 7 bases at V and 0 bases at J, with 7 bases between the two ends. Germline V gene lookup returns CDR1 MNHEY and CDR2 SVGAGI. The CDR3 sequence is 13 residues long. Method: immunoSEQ multiplex PCR; TCRdb's copy keeps in-frame clones and lacks some. This table has approximately 70,000 clones, 65% to 85% appearing once. Study findings and constraints: Commonly generated sequences made up most enriched TCRB sequences shared between patients.

On this clone: Its antigen is not known.

The chain joins TRBV6-5 to TRBJ2-1, with D unclear. The clonotype originates from a person in their 40s with breast cancer. The sequenced sample was blood. The CDR3 reads CASTDFSYNEQFF. The DNA of the CDR3 is TGTGCCAGCACCGACTTCTCCTACAATGAGCAGTTCTTC.